This TCR beta chain is from a study of PD-L1 blockade in urothelial cancer. At the level of the study: When patients started atezolizumab in the mid-2010s, it was given at 1,200 mg intravenously every 3 weeks. Blood drawn 3 weeks (second dose) and 6 weeks after treatment start was analyzed. Median T cell yield per blood sample was about 150,000 cells.

The protocol was immunoSEQ multiplex PCR, while the TCRdb copy is restricted to in-frame clones and leaves out a portion. This sample yields tens of thousands of clones, of which about 90% are seen a single time; under 15% belongs to the top ten. Of note for this clone: What it binds is unknown.

General study findings and limits: Clones that were tumor-associated expanded more in the blood of durable-benefit patients at 3 weeks.

Germline CDR1 is MDHEN and CDR2 is SYDVKM. The length of the CDR3 is 15 residues. Trimming cost V 4 bases and J 8 bases; bases outside gene matches: 9. Noted time point: pretreatment peripheral blood. The rearrangement uses TRBV28 and TRBJ2-1; 9 nucleotides agree with TRBD2. Sequencing used PBMCs, obtained around atezolizumab (anti-PD-L1) treatment. This TCR was recovered from a man aged 60-69 years with urothelial cancer. CDR3 region: CASSSFGGGAYEQFF. Here the CDR3 DNA reads TGTGCCAGCAGTTCGTTCGGCGGGGGGGCCTATGAGCAGTTCTTC.